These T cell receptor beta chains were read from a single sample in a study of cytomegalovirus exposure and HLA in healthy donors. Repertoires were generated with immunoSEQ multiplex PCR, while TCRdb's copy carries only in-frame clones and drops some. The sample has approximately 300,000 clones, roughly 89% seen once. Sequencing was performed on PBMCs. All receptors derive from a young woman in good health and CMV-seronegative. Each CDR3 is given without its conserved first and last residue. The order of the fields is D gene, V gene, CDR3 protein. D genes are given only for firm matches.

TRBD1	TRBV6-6	ASSYAGGSNQPQH
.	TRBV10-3	AISAQAYEQY
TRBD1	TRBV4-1	ASSQDGGRGFAYEQY
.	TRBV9	ASTTGVGDTQY
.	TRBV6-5	ASSSLALHEQY
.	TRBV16	ASSQFLIDEQF
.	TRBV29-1	SVGPTGSGGYT
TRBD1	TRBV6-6	ASSFDRGGEKLF
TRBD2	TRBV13	ASSLDGPSGRTDTQY
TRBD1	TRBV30	AWSVRTGADTQY
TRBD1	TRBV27	ASSFIQGAQEKLF
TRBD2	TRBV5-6	ASSLEGWLAGEGEQY
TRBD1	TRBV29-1	SAERDRGHHEQF
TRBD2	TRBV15	ATSREAGQKRETDTQY
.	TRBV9	ASSPENFQARETQY
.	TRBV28	ASSSGEAGGSNQPQH
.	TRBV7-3	ASSPTGTGELF
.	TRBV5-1	ASSLVGLPNEQF
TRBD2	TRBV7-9	ASSFRAGEGEETQY
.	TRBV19	ASSRLLASTDTQY
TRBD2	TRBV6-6	ASSFGLAGPYEQY
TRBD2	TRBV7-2	ASSPGLAGGGYEQY
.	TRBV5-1	ASSLALSPAGTF
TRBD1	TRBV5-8	ASSLQGDVDQPQH
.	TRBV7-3	ASSLDPGLAYNEQF
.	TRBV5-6	ASSSEGQSNTEAF
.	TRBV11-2	ASSYVYRAANGYEQY
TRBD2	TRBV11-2	ASSSWEGTNTQY
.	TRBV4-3	ASSGTTNLGETQY
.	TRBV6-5	ASSRGDYYYNEQF
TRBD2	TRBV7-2	ASSLGGSREQY
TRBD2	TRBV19	ASSSIAGNNPYEQY
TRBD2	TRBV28	ASSIAGHSYEQY
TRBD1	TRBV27	ASSPQTGATEAF